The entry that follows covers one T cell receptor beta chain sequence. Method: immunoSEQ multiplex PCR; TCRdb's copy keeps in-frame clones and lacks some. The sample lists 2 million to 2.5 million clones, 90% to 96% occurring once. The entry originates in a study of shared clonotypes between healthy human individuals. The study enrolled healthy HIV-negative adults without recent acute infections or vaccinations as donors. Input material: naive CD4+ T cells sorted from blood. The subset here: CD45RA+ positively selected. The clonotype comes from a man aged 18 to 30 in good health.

The DNA of the CDR3 is TGTGCCAGCAGTTTACACGGAGCGTACGAGCAGTACTTC. Protein: CASSLHGAYEQYF. V and J are TRBV28 and TRBJ2-7; D is uncertain. Trimming left V 2 bases short and J 4 bases short, with 9 bases between. Germline V gene data show CDR1 as MDHEN and CDR2 as SYDVKM. The CDR3 spans 13 residues.